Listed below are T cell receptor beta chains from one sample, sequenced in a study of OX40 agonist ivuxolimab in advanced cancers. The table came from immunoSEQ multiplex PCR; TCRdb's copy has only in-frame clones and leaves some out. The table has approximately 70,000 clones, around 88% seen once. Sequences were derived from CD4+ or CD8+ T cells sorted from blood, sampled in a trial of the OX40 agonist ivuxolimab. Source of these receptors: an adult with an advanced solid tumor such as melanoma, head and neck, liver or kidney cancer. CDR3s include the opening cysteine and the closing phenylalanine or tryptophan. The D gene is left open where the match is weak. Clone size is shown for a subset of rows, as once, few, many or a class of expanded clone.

CDR3: CASSLGILGAEGSNQPQHF
DNA: TGTGCTAGCAGCTTAGGTATATTGGGGGCTGAGGGGAGCAATCAGCCCCAGCATTTT
length: 19
J: TRBJ1-5
D: NA
size: once
V: TRBV7-7

CDR3: CASSLVGRSKAFF
DNA: TGCGCCAGCAGCTTGGTTGGCCGCAGCAAAGCTTTCTTT
length: 13
J: TRBJ1-1
D: NA
size: NA
V: TRBV5-1

CDR3: CASSPSYGRMNTEAFF
DNA: TGTGCCAGCAGTCCCTCATACGGACGTATGAACACTGAAGCTTTCTTT
length: 16
J: TRBJ1-1
D: NA
size: NA
V: TRBV27

CDR3: CASSPRSYEQYF
DNA: TGTGCCAGCAGTCCCCGCTCCTACGAGCAGTACTTC
length: 12
J: TRBJ2-7
D: NA
size: NA
V: TRBV28

CDR3: CASSSTRGYTF
DNA: TGTGCCAGCAGTTCCACACGGGGCTACACCTTC
length: 11
J: TRBJ1-2
D: NA
size: NA
V: TRBV28

CDR3: CASSFGLGQTTDTQYF
DNA: TGTGCCAGCAGCTTTGGGCTAGGACAGACTACAGATACGCAGTATTTT
length: 16
J: TRBJ2-3
D: NA
size: NA
V: TRBV11-3

CDR3: CASSVGGTYEQYF
DNA: TGTGCCAGCAGTGTGGGGGGAACCTACGAGCAGTACTTC
length: 13
J: TRBJ2-7
D: NA
size: NA
V: TRBV2

CDR3: CASSEALMGHQPQHF
DNA: TGTGCCAGCAGTGAAGCCTTAATGGGTCATCAGCCCCAGCATTTT
length: 15
J: TRBJ1-5
D: NA
size: NA
V: TRBV6-1

CDR3: CASSLDRGKLFF
DNA: TGTGCCAGCAGCTTGGACCGAGGGAAACTGTTTTTT
length: 12
J: TRBJ1-4
D: NA
size: NA
V: TRBV5-4

CDR3: CASSSGPEEFF
DNA: TGTGCCAGCAGTTCGGGACCTGAAGAGTTCTTC
length: 11
J: TRBJ2-1
D: NA
size: NA
V: TRBV28

CDR3: CASSPGHLYGYTF
DNA: TGTGCCAGCAGTCCGGGACATCTCTATGGCTACACCTTC
length: 13
J: TRBJ1-2
D: NA
size: NA
V: TRBV28

CDR3: CASSRRSSAYEQYF
DNA: TGTGCCAGCAGCCGACGGAGTAGTGCCTACGAGCAGTACTTC
length: 14
J: TRBJ2-7
D: NA
size: NA
V: TRBV28

CDR3: CASSPRTSGVYEQYF
DNA: TGTGCCAGCAGCCCCCGGACTAGCGGGGTCTACGAGCAGTACTTC
length: 15
J: TRBJ2-7
D: TRBD2
size: NA
V: TRBV11-2

CDR3: CASSLAHGGNTEAFF
DNA: TGTGCCAGCAGCTTAGCGCATGGGGGGAACACTGAAGCTTTCTTT
length: 15
J: TRBJ1-1
D: NA
size: NA
V: TRBV7-6

CDR3: CASSSTGVHF
DNA: TGTGCCAGTAGTAGCACAGGGGTCCATTTT
length: 10
J: TRBJ1-5
D: TRBD1
size: few
V: TRBV19

CDR3: CASSEMTGVYEQYF
DNA: TGCGCCAGCAGCGAGATGACAGGGGTGTACGAGCAGTACTTC
length: 14
J: TRBJ2-7
D: TRBD1
size: NA
V: TRBV5-1

CDR3: CSADSFYGYTF
DNA: TGCAGTGCAGACTCCTTCTATGGCTACACCTTC
length: 11
J: TRBJ1-2
D: NA
size: NA
V: TRBV20-1

CDR3: CASSQVYGLNTDTQYF
DNA: TGCGCCAGCAGCCAAGTGTATGGACTCAACACAGATACGCAGTATTTT
length: 16
J: TRBJ2-3
D: NA
size: NA
V: TRBV4-1

CDR3: CASSRSNRGANEQFF
DNA: TGTGCCAGCAGTCGATCCAACAGGGGGGCCAATGAGCAGTTCTTC
length: 15
J: TRBJ2-1
D: TRBD1
size: NA
V: TRBV6-1

CDR3: CASIPLGVETGELFF
DNA: TGTGCCAGCATCCCCCTAGGGGTTGAGACCGGGGAGCTGTTTTTT
length: 15
J: TRBJ2-2
D: NA
size: NA
V: TRBV28

CDR3: CAISESVTPYEQYF
DNA: TGTGCCATCAGTGAGTCAGTGACACCCTACGAGCAGTACTTC
length: 14
J: TRBJ2-7
D: NA
size: NA
V: TRBV10-3

CDR3: CASTRGTGSNEQYF
DNA: TGTGCCAGCACCCGGGGGACAGGGAGCAACGAGCAGTACTTC
length: 14
J: TRBJ2-7
D: TRBD1
size: NA
V: TRBV5-6

CDR3: CASSKGGKGINSPLHF
DNA: TGTGCCAGCAGCAAAGGCGGAAAGGGGATTAATTCACCCCTCCACTTT
length: 16
J: TRBJ1-6
D: NA
size: NA
V: TRBV21-1

CDR3: CASSLGMTEAFF
DNA: TGTGCCAGCAGCTTAGGAATGACTGAAGCTTTCTTT
length: 12
J: TRBJ1-1
D: NA
size: few
V: TRBV7-9

CDR3: CAISVGETNTEAFF
DNA: TGTGCCATCAGTGTGGGAGAAACTAACACTGAAGCTTTCTTT
length: 14
J: TRBJ1-1
D: NA
size: NA
V: TRBV10-3

CDR3: CASRKTGGGEKLFF
DNA: TGTGCCAGCAGGAAGACAGGGGGTGGGGAAAAACTGTTTTTT
length: 14
J: TRBJ1-4
D: TRBD1
size: NA
V: TRBV28

CDR3: CASSSPLRQEDGYTF
DNA: TGTGCCAGCAGTTCTCCCCTCAGACAGGAGGATGGCTACACCTTC
length: 15
J: TRBJ1-2
D: NA
size: NA
V: TRBV27

CDR3: CALNPWNSPYNSPLHF
DNA: TGTGCCTTAAATCCCTGGAATAGCCCCTATAATTCACCCCTCCACTTT
length: 16
J: TRBJ1-6
D: NA
size: NA
V: TRBV30

CDR3: CASSRTDFYSYEQYF
DNA: TGTGCCAGCTCCCGTACAGATTTCTACTCCTACGAGCAGTACTTC
length: 15
J: TRBJ2-7
D: NA
size: NA
V: TRBV18

CDR3: CASSRRSGANVLTF
DNA: TGTGCGTCTTCCCGGCGCTCTGGGGCCAACGTCCTGACTTTC
length: 14
J: TRBJ2-6
D: NA
size: NA
V: TRBV30

CDR3: CASSQELAGGQDTQYF
DNA: TGCGCCAGCAGCCAAGAACTAGCGGGGGGGCAAGATACGCAGTATTTT
length: 16
J: TRBJ2-3
D: TRBD2
size: NA
V: TRBV4-1

CDR3: CASSPREGAQPQHF
DNA: TGTGCCAGCAGCCCTAGGGAGGGGGCTCAGCCCCAGCATTTT
length: 14
J: TRBJ1-5
D: TRBD1
size: NA
V: TRBV28

CDR3: CASSPRDRGRDETQYF
DNA: TGTGCCAGCAGTCCCCGGGACAGGGGGCGCGATGAGACCCAGTACTTC
length: 16
J: TRBJ2-5
D: TRBD1
size: NA
V: TRBV6-6

CDR3: CASTDAGELFF
DNA: TGTGCCAGCACTGACGCCGGGGAGCTGTTTTTT
length: 11
J: TRBJ2-2
D: NA
size: few
V: TRBV2

CDR3: CASSAGGGQGAPYGYTF
DNA: TGCGCCAGCAGCGCAGGGGGCGGACAGGGGGCCCCCTATGGCTACACCTTC
length: 17
J: TRBJ1-2
D: TRBD1
size: NA
V: TRBV4-1

CDR3: CASSLWGSGSNEQFF
DNA: TGTGCCAGCAGTTTATGGGGTAGCGGGAGCAATGAGCAGTTCTTC
length: 15
J: TRBJ2-1
D: TRBD2
size: NA
V: TRBV27

CDR3: CASSRGGRGNQPQHF
DNA: TGTGCCAGCTCCCGGGGGGGTAGGGGCAATCAGCCCCAGCATTTT
length: 15
J: TRBJ1-5
D: NA
size: NA
V: TRBV7-2

CDR3: CASSLLTSGGGEQFF
DNA: TGTGCCAGCAGTTTATTGACTAGCGGGGGTGGTGAGCAGTTCTTC
length: 15
J: TRBJ2-1
D: TRBD2
size: NA
V: TRBV27

CDR3: CAWSVGTAGSPLHF
DNA: TGTGCCTGGAGTGTCGGGACAGCGGGGTCACCCCTCCACTTT
length: 14
J: TRBJ1-6
D: TRBD1
size: NA
V: TRBV30

CDR3: CASRESPLHF
DNA: TGTGCCAGCAGGGAGTCACCCCTCCACTTT
length: 10
J: TRBJ1-6
D: NA
size: few
V: TRBV2

CDR3: CASSLRGGTSGTDTQYF
DNA: TGTGCCAGCAGCTTAAGGGGAGGGACTAGCGGCACAGATACGCAGTATTTT
length: 17
J: TRBJ2-3
D: TRBD2
size: NA
V: TRBV7-9

CDR3: CASSLQGALSNQPQHF
DNA: TGTGCCAGCAGTTTACAGGGGGCGCTTAGCAATCAGCCCCAGCATTTT
length: 16
J: TRBJ1-5
D: TRBD1
size: NA
V: TRBV28

CDR3: CASNRPDRPTEGYTF
DNA: TGTGCCAGCAATAGGCCCGACAGGCCCACGGAGGGCTACACCTTC
length: 15
J: TRBJ1-2
D: NA
size: NA
V: TRBV11-2

CDR3: CASTPSPGVNSPLHF
DNA: TGTGCCAGTACCCCATCCCCCGGGGTTAATTCACCCCTCCACTTT
length: 15
J: TRBJ1-6
D: NA
size: few
V: TRBV19

CDR3: CASTRRANQPQHF
DNA: TGTGCCAGCACTCGACGCGCCAATCAGCCCCAGCATTTT
length: 13
J: TRBJ1-5
D: NA
size: NA
V: TRBV28

CDR3: CASSRGTEAFF
DNA: TGTGCCAGCAGCAGGGGGACTGAAGCTTTCTTT
length: 11
J: TRBJ1-1
D: TRBD1
size: NA
V: TRBV6-6

CDR3: CASSVYPQETNEKLFF
DNA: TGTGCCAGCAGTGTTTACCCACAGGAAACTAATGAAAAACTGTTTTTT
length: 16
J: TRBJ1-4
D: NA
size: NA
V: TRBV6-1

CDR3: CASSFGTSGVPTGELFF
DNA: TGCGCCAGCAGCTTCGGGACTAGCGGGGTTCCTACCGGGGAGCTGTTTTTT
length: 17
J: TRBJ2-2
D: TRBD2
size: NA
V: TRBV5-1

CDR3: CASVEDSLSGNTIYF
DNA: TGTGCTAGTGTTGAAGACAGCCTCTCTGGAAACACCATATATTTT
length: 15
J: TRBJ1-3
D: NA
size: NA
V: TRBV12-5

CDR3: CASSLGAGGITDTQYF
DNA: TGTGCCAGCAGCTTAGGAGCGGGGGGTATCACAGATACGCAGTATTTT
length: 16
J: TRBJ2-3
D: TRBD2
size: few
V: TRBV7-2

CDR3: CAWSPGLINEQFF
DNA: TGTGCCTGGAGTCCGGGACTGATTAATGAGCAGTTCTTC
length: 13
J: TRBJ2-1
D: NA
size: NA
V: TRBV30

CDR3: CASSPEGARNEQFF
DNA: TGTGCCAGCAGCCCAGAGGGGGCCCGCAATGAGCAGTTCTTC
length: 14
J: TRBJ2-1
D: TRBD1
size: NA
V: TRBV4-2

CDR3: CASSEQGNYGYTF
DNA: TGTGCCAGCAGCGAACAGGGAAACTATGGCTACACCTTC
length: 13
J: TRBJ1-2
D: NA
size: NA
V: TRBV2

CDR3: CASSLSWDPGRIYNEQFF
DNA: TGTGCCAGCAGTTTATCGTGGGACCCGGGACGGATATACAATGAGCAGTTCTTC
length: 18
J: TRBJ2-1
D: NA
size: NA
V: TRBV27

CDR3: CASSPGNTIYF
DNA: TGTGCCAGTAGTCCGGGAAACACCATATATTTT
length: 11
J: TRBJ1-3
D: NA
size: once
V: TRBV19

CDR3: CAVRDLRSGNTIYF
DNA: TGTGCCGTGCGGGACCTCCGCTCTGGAAACACCATATATTTT
length: 14
J: TRBJ1-3
D: NA
size: once
V: TRBV19

CDR3: CASSFWGGQETQYF
DNA: TGTGCCAGCAGCTTCTGGGGGGGGCAAGAGACCCAGTACTTC
length: 14
J: TRBJ2-5
D: TRBD2
size: NA
V: TRBV7-2